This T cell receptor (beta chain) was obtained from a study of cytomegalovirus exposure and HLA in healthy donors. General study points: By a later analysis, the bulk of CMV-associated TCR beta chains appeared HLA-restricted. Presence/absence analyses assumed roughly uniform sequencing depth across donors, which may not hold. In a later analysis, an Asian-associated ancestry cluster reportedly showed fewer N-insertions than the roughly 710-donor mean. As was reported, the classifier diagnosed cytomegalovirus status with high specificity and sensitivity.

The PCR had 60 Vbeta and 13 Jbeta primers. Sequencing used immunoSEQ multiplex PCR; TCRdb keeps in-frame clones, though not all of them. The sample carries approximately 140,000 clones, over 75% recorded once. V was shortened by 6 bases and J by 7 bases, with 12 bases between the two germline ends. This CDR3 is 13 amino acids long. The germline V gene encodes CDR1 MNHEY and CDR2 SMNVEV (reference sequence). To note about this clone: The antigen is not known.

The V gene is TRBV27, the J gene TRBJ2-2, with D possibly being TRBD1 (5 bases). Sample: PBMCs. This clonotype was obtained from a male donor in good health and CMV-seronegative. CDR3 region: CASSLLGDGELFF. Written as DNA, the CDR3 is TGTGCCAGCAGCCTTCTAGGGGACGGGGAGCTGTTTTTT.